The 6 T cell receptor beta chains listed next were all sequenced from one sample in a study of blood T cell repertoires in COVID-19. The data were produced by immunoSEQ multiplex PCR, yet TCRdb's version contains in-frame clones alone and is incomplete. The data contain approximately 290,000 clones, roughly nine tenths of them seen just once; the ten biggest clones take up about 2%. Sequencing was done on a sample of peripheral blood. Every receptor here comes from a man aged 18 to 30 with active or convalescent COVID-19.

This rearrangement joins TRBV14 to TRBJ2-1; 9 nucleotides agree with TRBD2. The CDR3 is 14 residues long. From germline, CDR1 is SGHDN and CDR2 FVKESK. Trimming cost V 5 bases and J 5 bases; bases outside gene matches: 4. This CDR3 is CASSTWTSDNEQFF. CDR3 nucleotide sequence: TGTGCCAGCAGCACCTGGACTAGCGACAATGAGCAGTTCTTC.

This chain connects TRBV6-1 to TRBJ1-1, with TRBD1 matching over 9 bases. This CDR3 has 17 amino acids. V gave up 2 bases and J gave up 3 bases; unmatched junction bases: 10. Germline V CDR1 and CDR2: MNHNS, SASEGT. CDR3 protein: CASSETVFRTGDTEAFF. In DNA form, the CDR3 reads TGTGCCAGCAGTGAAACTGTGTTTAGGACAGGGGACACTGAAGCTTTCTTT.

The V gene is TRBV5-1, the J gene TRBJ2-1, with 7 bases fitting TRBD2. The CDR3 runs 14 residues. Per the germline V gene, CDR1 is SGHRS and CDR2 is YFSETQ. With 0 bases clipped from V and 3 bases from J, the junction kept 0 bases outside the gene matches. CDR3 protein: CASSLGDYYNEQFF. The CDR3 nucleotides read TGCGCCAGCAGCTTGGGGGACTACTACAATGAGCAGTTCTTC. Complete variable domain (other parts from reference TRBV5-1 and TRBJ2-1): KAGVTQTPRYLIKTRGQQVTLSCSPISGHRSVSWYQQTPGQGLQFLFEYFSETQRNKGNFPGRFSGRQFSNSRSEMNVSTLELGDSALYLCASSLGDYYNEQFFGPGTRLTVL.

Regarding this clone: The sample has other DNA sequences that encode this CDR3 too. The rearrangement joins TRBV5-1 to TRBJ1-1; 9 bases are a match to TRBD1. The CDR3 consists of 14 residues. V lost 2 bases and J lost 4; bases outside the gene matches: 3. The germline gives CDR1 SGHRS, CDR2 YFSETQ. This CDR3 reads CASSLQGAGTEAFF. In DNA, the CDR3 is TGCGCCAGCAGCTTACAGGGGGCGGGCACTGAAGCTTTCTTT.

This chain's CDR3 is CASSEAYPGREETQYF. CDR3 sequence (DNA): TGTGCCAGCAGTGAAGCCTACCCTGGCAGGGAAGAGACCCAGTACTTC. The chain carries TRBV6-1 and TRBJ2-5; maybe TRBD1 (5 bases). Deletions cut 0 bases from V and 3 bases from J, with 14 bases between. The CDR3 covers 16 residues. Germline V gives CDR1 MNHNS, CDR2 SASEGT.

The genes are TRBV15 and TRBJ2-2; 7 nucleotides agree with TRBD1. Germline loops: CDR1 LNHNV, CDR2 YYDKDF (reference sequence). The CDR3 has 15 amino acids. The V segment lost 1 base and the J segment 6 bases; nucleotides outside the gene matches: 5. This CDR3 is CATSRVRQGAGELFF. The DNA of the CDR3 is TGTGCCACCAGCAGAGTGAGGCAGGGGGCCGGGGAGCTGTTTTTT.